Each of the 32 T cell receptor beta chains below was sequenced from the same sample in a study of response to subunit inactivated influenza vaccine. A single record per CDR3 protein comes from TCRdb applying MiXCR to the RT-PCR reads. The table shows about 520,000 distinct CDR3 sequences, with approximately 7.3% occurring only once. Sequencing was performed on PBMCs from blood, taken 23 months after vaccination. The origin of the receptors is a man in his fifties or sixties who received an inactivated influenza vaccine.

This clonotype was observed a few times. The V gene is TRBV28, the J gene TRBJ2-5; 15 bases fit TRBD2. The germline CDR1 and CDR2 sequences are MDHEN and SYDVKM. The CDR3 consists of 17 residues. V lost 3 bases to trimming and J lost 4 bases; unmatched junction nucleotides: 6. In DNA form, the CDR3 reads TGTGCCAGCAGTTTCCTGGGACTAGCGGGGGGCGGAGAGACCCAGTACTTC. Its protein product is CASSFLGLAGGGETQYF. Variable domain in full (rest from reference TRBV28 and TRBJ2-5): DVKVTQSSRYLVKRTGEKVFLECVQDMDHENMFWYRQDPGLGLRLIYFSYDVKMKEKGDIPEGYSVSREKKERFSLILESASTNQTSMYLCASSFLGLAGGGETQYFGPGTRLLVL.

This clonotype was recorded at least ten times. The chain joins TRBV5-1 to TRBJ2-7; 7 bases are shared with TRBD2. The V gene end was trimmed by 4 bases and the J gene end by 3 bases; junction bases not matched to a gene: 13. The CDR3 spans 16 residues. Germline V gene lookup returns CDR1 SGHRS and CDR2 YFSETQ. The CDR3 is CASSQSTGGRGYEQYF. The CDR3 nucleotides are TGCGCCAGCAGCCAATCCACGGGGGGAAGGGGCTACGAGCAGTACTTC.

This clonotype appeared a few times. The CDR3 bases are TGTGCCACCAGGGGGAGGACAGCGAACACTGAAGCTTTCTTT. Translated, it gives CATRGRTANTEAFF. The V and J genes are TRBV24-1 and TRBJ1-1, with D maybe TRBD1 (6 bases). CDR1 KGHDR and CDR2 SFDVKD come from the germline V gene. V was cut by 7 bases and J by 1 base, with 12 bases left in between. The CDR3 contains 14 residues.

This clonotype was counted many times. The CDR3 region has the DNA TGCGCCAGCAGCTCCCGGGACACGAGAACTGAAGCTTTCTTT. It specifies CASSSRDTRTEAFF. V is TRBV4-3 and J is TRBJ1-1; D might be TRBD1 (6 bases). The V end lost 5 bases, the J end lost 5 bases, and 15 bases lay between the germline ends. CDR1 LGHNA and CDR2 YSLEER come from the germline V gene. This CDR3 region has 14 residues.

At least ten counts were recorded for this clonotype. The rearrangement links TRBV10-3 to TRBJ1-1; D is ambiguous. Trimming removed 4 bases at V and 0 bases at J, with 6 bases between. Germline V gene data show CDR1 as ENHRY and CDR2 as SYGVKD. CDR3 length equals 13 residues. CDR3 sequence reads: CAISGSLNTEAFF. The CDR3 DNA follows: TGTGCCATCAGTGGGTCACTGAACACTGAAGCTTTCTTT.

This clonotype was seen at least ten times. The gene calls are TRBV7-9 and TRBJ2-1; TRBD2 matches 7 bases. J gave up 6 bases and V 2 bases, and 10 bases lay outside the gene matches. This CDR3 contains 16 residues. Germline assignment: CDR1 SEHNR and CDR2 FQNEAQ (reference sequence). CDR3 sequence reads: CASSLFISRGVNEQFF. CDR3 DNA: TGTGCCAGCAGCTTATTCATTAGCCGGGGGGTCAATGAGCAGTTCTTC.

The CDR3 protein is CASSQPGQDEAFF. Here the CDR3 DNA reads TGCGCCAGCAGCCAGCCCGGACAGGATGAAGCTTTCTTT. The chain employs TRBV4-3 and TRBJ1-1, with 7 bases lining up with TRBD1. Germline CDR1 is LGHNA and CDR2 is YSLEER. V gave up 3 bases and J gave up 7 bases; unmatched junction bases: 5. The CDR3 length is 13 residues.

The chain couples TRBV15 to TRBJ2-1; 9 bases align to TRBD2. Germline-derived CDR1 and CDR2 are LNHNV and YYDKDF (reference sequence). V gave up 4 bases and J gave up 5 bases; unmatched junction bases: 9. The CDR3 is made up of 16 amino acids. The DNA of the CDR3 is TGTGCCACCAGCACGGGGCTTGGACTAGCGAACAATGAGCAGTTCTTC. This sequence encodes CATSTGLGLANNEQFF.

This clonotype was recorded at least ten times. The CDR3 is CSASTPGQPYEQYF. CDR3 DNA: TGCAGTGCTAGTACCCCGGGGCAGCCCTACGAGCAGTACTTC. The V and J genes are TRBV20-1 and TRBJ2-7; D is possibly TRBD1 or TRBD2 (5 bases each). Germline CDR1 reads DFQATT; CDR2 reads SNEGSKA (reference sequence). The CDR3 has 14 amino acids. V gave up 3 bases and J gave up 2 bases, with 14 bases separating them.

The chain couples TRBV27 to TRBJ1-5; TRBD1 is a possible D gene (6 bases). CDR3 length: 14 amino acids. V lost 10 bases to trimming and J lost 2 bases, with 15 bases between them. Germline CDR1 and CDR2: MNHEY and SMNVEV (reference sequence). CDR3 sequence: CATAPQGRNQPQHF. CDR3 DNA sequence: TGTGCCACCGCGCCACAGGGACGCAATCAGCCCCAGCATTTT.

V is TRBV29-1 and J is TRBJ2-7; TRBD2 matches at 13 bases. V gave up 6 bases and J gave up 2 bases; unmatched junction bases: 10. The CDR3 loop spans 16 amino acids. CDR1 and CDR2 from the germline V gene are SQVTM and ANQGSEA. CDR3 residues: CSVGGLAGRITYEQYF. The CDR3 DNA reads TGCAGCGTCGGGGGACTAGCGGGGAGGATCACCTACGAGCAGTACTTC.

Points on this clonotype: One end of the junction is discordant with germline, which a read error may explain. The V and J genes are TRBV24-1 and TRBJ2-5; TRBD2 might be the D (5 bases). CDR3 size: 14 residues. CDR1 is KGHDR, CDR2 SFDVKD, per germline. The CDR3 region has the DNA TGTGCCACCAGTGAGGAGGACTCCCAAGGGACCCAGTACTTC. This translates into CATSEEDSQGTQYF.

The chain combines TRBV7-6 with TRBJ2-7; 9 bases match TRBD1. The V segment lost 0 bases and the J segment 2 bases; nucleotides outside the gene matches: 2. Germline V gives CDR1 SGHVS, CDR2 FNYEAQ. The length of the CDR3 is 15 residues. The CDR3, as DNA: TGTGCCAGCAGCTTAGCTGGGACAGGGCCCTACGAGCAGTACTTC. Translating gives CASSLAGTGPYEQYF.

This clonotype was seen just once. The junction and the germline gene differ at one end; a read error may be behind it. The chain employs TRBV12-3 or TRBV12-4 and TRBJ1-2; TRBD1 might be the D (5 bases). This CDR3 spans 12 amino acids. CDR3 coding DNA: TGTGCCAGCAGTTTACAGGGACGTGGCTACTCCTTC. Translated: CASSLQGRGYSF.

This clonotype was seen ten or more times. The chain is built from TRBV20-1 and TRBJ2-3, with 9 bases that match TRBD2. Germline loops: CDR1 DFQATT, CDR2 SNEGSKA (reference sequence). The CDR3 covers 17 residues. With 0 bases clipped from V and 0 bases from J, the junction kept 7 bases outside the gene matches. The DNA for the CDR3 is TGCAGTGCTAGAGACGGCGGGAGGGCCGCCAGCACAGATACGCAGTATTTT. Protein product: CSARDGGRAASTDTQYF.

This clonotype was detected many times. The chain employs TRBV27 and TRBJ1-2; no firm D call. V was trimmed by 6 bases and J by 4 bases, leaving 21 bases between them. The CDR3 contains 16 residues. CDR1 is MNHEY, CDR2 SMNVEV, per germline (reference sequence). In DNA form, the CDR3 reads TGTGCCAGCAGACCCTATGAAGGAGGGAAGGCCTATGGCTACACCTTC. Its protein product is CASRPYEGGKAYGYTF.

This clonotype was recorded at least ten times. This sequence joins TRBV3-1 and TRBJ2-7; D is unclear. In germline, CDR1 is LGHDT, CDR2 YNNKEL (reference sequence). Trimming shortened V by 2 bases and J by 0 bases, and 11 bases separated the two germline ends. There are 15 residues in the CDR3. CDR3 DNA sequence: TGTGCCAGCAGCCAATCCTCCGGCAGCTCCTACGAGCAGTACTTC. Translating gives CASSQSSGSSYEQYF.

There are many counts of this clonotype. The chain uses TRBV6-1 and TRBJ1-3, with 7 bases matching TRBD1. Trimming cost V 7 bases and J 0 bases; bases outside gene matches: 6. The CDR3 is 15 residues long. The V gene's germline CDR1 is MNHNS and CDR2 SASEGT. DNA of the CDR3: TGTGCCAGCAAGAGCGCAGGGGGCTCTGGAAACACCATATATTTT. Translated, it gives CASKSAGGSGNTIYF.

This clonotype was seen many times. The V and J genes are TRBV7-2 and TRBJ1-5; D not resolved. This CDR3 is 12 amino acids long. Germline V gene data show CDR1 as SGHTA and CDR2 as FQGNSA. Trimming stripped 4 bases from V and 3 bases from J, with 4 bases between. The CDR3 sequence is CASSSYNQPQHF. The CDR3 coding sequence is TGTGCCAGCAGCTCCTACAATCAGCCCCAGCATTTT.

This chain connects TRBV11-1 to TRBJ2-1; TRBD2 matches at 8 bases. V gave up 1 base and J gave up 6 bases; unmatched junction bases: 14. The CDR3 covers 18 residues. Germline CDR1 is SGHAT and CDR2 is FQDESV (reference sequence). The CDR3 coding sequence is TGTGCCAGCAGCTTAGTCGTTTCGAGACTAGCGTTGATCAATGAGCAGTTCTTC. It yields the protein CASSLVVSRLALINEQFF.

CDR3 sequence (DNA): TGTGCCAGCAGCTTATATAGCGGGTTCTCCTACGAGCAGTACTTC. Protein product: CASSLYSGFSYEQYF. This chain links TRBV3-1 with TRBJ2-7, with 7 positions matching TRBD2. V was clipped by 5 bases and J by 0 bases; unmatched bases: 7. CDR1 LGHDT and CDR2 YNNKEL come from the germline V gene (reference sequence). This CDR3 region has 15 residues.

A few counts support this clonotype. The V and J genes are TRBV20-1 and TRBJ2-2; D unresolved. Per germline, CDR1 DFQATT and CDR2 SNEGSKA (reference sequence). The CDR3 spans 12 residues. V lost 0 bases, J lost 7 bases, and 6 bases lay in between. The CDR3: CSAREGNGELFF. The CDR3 nucleotides read TGCAGTGCTAGAGAGGGGAACGGGGAGCTGTTTTTT.

This chain links TRBV10-3 with TRBJ1-1; the match to TRBD1 covers 8 bases. With 4 bases clipped from V and 3 bases from J, the junction kept 4 bases outside the gene matches. The CDR3 loop spans 14 amino acids. The germline CDR1 and CDR2 sequences are ENHRY and SYGVKD. Here the CDR3 DNA reads TGTGCCATCAGTGCAGGCAGGGGGCACACTGAAGCTTTCTTT. Its translation: CAISAGRGHTEAFF.

The table lists this clonotype with a few counts. This chain uses TRBV12-3 or TRBV12-4 with TRBJ2-1; 11 nucleotides line up with TRBD2. CDR3 length: 17 amino acids. The junction had 9 bases not matched to a gene; V was cut back by 3 bases and J by 5 bases. DNA of the CDR3: TGTGCCAGCAGTTTCCCCCCCGGGACTAGCGGAAACAATGAGCAGTTCTTC. This sequence encodes CASSFPPGTSGNNEQFF.

This clonotype came up a few times. V gene TRBV7-2 combines with J gene TRBJ2-5; TRBD1 matches at 10 bases. Per the germline V gene, CDR1 is SGHTA and CDR2 is FQGNSA. Trimming cost V 2 bases and J 5 bases; bases outside gene matches: 5. The CDR3 is 15 amino acids. For the CDR3, the DNA is TGTGCCAGCAGCTTAATGGGACAGGGGCAGGAGACCCAGTACTTC. Protein sequence: CASSLMGQGQETQYF.

This rearrangement joins TRBV14 to TRBJ1-2; D might be TRBD1 (6 bases). CDR3 length: 14 amino acids. CDR1 and CDR2 (germline): SGHDN, FVKESK. Trimming removed 4 bases from V and 4 bases from J, with 13 bases in between. The CDR3 DNA follows: TGTGCCAGCAGCCGAGGACAGCTTCGCTATGGCTACACCTTC. It specifies CASSRGQLRYGYTF.

The V and J genes are TRBV11-2 and TRBJ2-2; TRBD2 matches 13 bases. After removal of 4 bases from V and 5 bases from J, the junction contained 4 bases not matched to a gene. The germline CDR1 and CDR2 sequences are SGHAT and FQNNGV. This CDR3 has 16 residues. The CDR3 region is CASSYSGLAGTGELFF. The CDR3 DNA reads as TGTGCCAGCAGCTACTCGGGACTAGCGGGGACCGGGGAGCTGTTTTTT.

V gene TRBV4-2 combines with J gene TRBJ1-3; 8 bases match TRBD1. Trimming removed 5 bases from V and 2 bases from J; junction bases left unmatched: 5. The CDR3 runs to 15 residues. Germline V gene sequence: CDR1 LGHNA, CDR2 YNFKEQ. Here the CDR3 DNA reads TGTGCCAGCAGCACAGACAGGGGCGCTGGAAACACCATATATTTT. This encodes CASSTDRGAGNTIYF.

The genes are TRBV10-3 and TRBJ2-3, with TRBD1 matching over 9 bases. The CDR3 consists of 15 residues. Losses at the gene ends were 5 bases for V and 3 bases for J; bases not matched to a gene: 6. Germline V lookup: CDR1 ENHRY, CDR2 SYGVKD. The CDR3 DNA is TGTGCCATCAGTACGGGACAGGGTTCTACAGATACGCAGTATTTT. Amino acid sequence: CAISTGQGSTDTQYF.

This clonotype was found many times. This sequence joins TRBV11-2 and TRBJ1-2; D is possibly TRBD1 (5 bases). CDR3 length: 15 amino acids. The germline V gene encodes CDR1 SGHAT and CDR2 FQNNGV. The V end lost 5 bases, the J end lost 0 bases, and 13 bases lay between the germline ends. DNA for the CDR3: TGTGCCAGCAGCCTATCAGACAGAGCTAACTATGGCTACACCTTC. This gives the protein CASSLSDRANYGYTF. The whole variable domain, remainder taken from reference TRBV11-2 and TRBJ1-2, is EAGVAQSPRYKIIEKRQSVAFWCNPISGHATLYWYQQILGQGPKLLIQFQNNGVVDDSQLPKDRFSAERLKGVDSTLKIQPAKLEDSAVYLCASSLSDRANYGYTFGSGTRLTVV.

The chain employs TRBV6-2 or TRBV6-3 and TRBJ2-1, with 10 bases matching TRBD2. The CDR3 sequence is 14 residues long. CDR1 and CDR2 from the germline V gene are MNHEY and SVGEGT. V trimming: 7 bases; J trimming: 6 bases; junction bases outside the gene matches: 6. In DNA form, the CDR3 reads TGTGCCAGCACCGGGACTAGCGTTGGCAATGAGCAGTTCTTC. It yields the protein CASTGTSVGNEQFF.

Worth noting for this clonotype: The CDR3 ends on some other residue instead of the conserved phenylalanine or tryptophan, so this is likely a read error. The rearrangement joins TRBV3-1 to TRBJ2-7; D is unclear. Germline loops: CDR1 LGHDT, CDR2 YNNKEL (reference sequence). The CDR3 loop spans 15 amino acids. The V end lost 2 bases, the J end lost 2 bases, and 13 bases lay between the germline ends. CDR3 in amino acids: CASSQTVVGTYEQYY. In DNA, the CDR3 is TGTGCCAGCAGCCAAACCGTAGTAGGGACCTACGAGCAGTACTAC.